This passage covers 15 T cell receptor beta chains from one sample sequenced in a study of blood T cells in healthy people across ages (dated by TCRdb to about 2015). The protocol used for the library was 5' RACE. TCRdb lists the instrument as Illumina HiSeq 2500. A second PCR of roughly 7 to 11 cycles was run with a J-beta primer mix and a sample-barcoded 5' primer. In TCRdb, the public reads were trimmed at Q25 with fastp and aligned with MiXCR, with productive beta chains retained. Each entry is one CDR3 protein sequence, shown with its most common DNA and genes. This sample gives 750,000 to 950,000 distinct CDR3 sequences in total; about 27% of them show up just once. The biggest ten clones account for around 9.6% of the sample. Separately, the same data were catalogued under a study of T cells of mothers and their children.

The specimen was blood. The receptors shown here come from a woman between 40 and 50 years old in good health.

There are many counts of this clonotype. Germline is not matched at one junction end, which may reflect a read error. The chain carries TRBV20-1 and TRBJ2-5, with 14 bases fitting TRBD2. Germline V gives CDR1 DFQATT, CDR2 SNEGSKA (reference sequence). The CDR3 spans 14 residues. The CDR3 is CSTRLAGGQETQYF. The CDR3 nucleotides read TGCAGTACTAGACTAGCGGGGGGGCAAGAGACCCAGTACTTC.

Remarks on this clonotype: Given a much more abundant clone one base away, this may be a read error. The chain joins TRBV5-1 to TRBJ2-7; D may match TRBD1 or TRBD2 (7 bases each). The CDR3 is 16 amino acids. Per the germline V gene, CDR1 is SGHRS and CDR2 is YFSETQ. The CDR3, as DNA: TGCGCCAGCAGCCCACTTCCGGGTCAGGGGGACTACGGGCAGTACTTC. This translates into CASSPLPGQGDYGQYF.

CDR3 sequence: CASSSTGGEDTQYF. Here the CDR3 DNA reads TGCGCCAGCAGCTCGACAGGGGGCGAAGATACGCAGTATTTT. V gene TRBV5-1 combines with J gene TRBJ2-3, with 10 bases aligning to TRBD1. This CDR3 has 14 residues. V lost 3 bases to trimming and J lost 5 bases; unmatched junction nucleotides: 3. Germline CDR1 is SGHRS and CDR2 is YFSETQ.

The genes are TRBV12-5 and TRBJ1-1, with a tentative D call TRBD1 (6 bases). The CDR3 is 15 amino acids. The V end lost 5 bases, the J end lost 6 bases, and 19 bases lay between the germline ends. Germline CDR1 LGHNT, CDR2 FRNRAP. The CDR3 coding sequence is TGTGCTAGTGGTCACCCACAGGGCGGGGAGGCTGAAGCTTTCTTT. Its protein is CASGHPQGGEAEAFF.

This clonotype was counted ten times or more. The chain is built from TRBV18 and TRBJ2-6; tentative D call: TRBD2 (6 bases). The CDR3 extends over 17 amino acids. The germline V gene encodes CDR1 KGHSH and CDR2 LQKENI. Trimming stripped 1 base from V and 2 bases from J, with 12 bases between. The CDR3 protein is CASSPQGRPAGANVLTF. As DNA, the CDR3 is TGTGCCAGCTCACCACAGGGGAGGCCGGCTGGGGCCAACGTCCTGACTTTC.

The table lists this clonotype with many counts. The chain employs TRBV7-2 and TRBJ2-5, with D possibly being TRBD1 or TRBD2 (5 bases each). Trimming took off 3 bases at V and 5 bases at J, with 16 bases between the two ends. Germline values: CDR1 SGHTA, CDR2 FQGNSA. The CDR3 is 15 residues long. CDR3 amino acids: CASSLYGTPVETQYF. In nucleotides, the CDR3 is TGTGCCAGCAGCTTGTACGGGACCCCTGTGGAGACCCAGTACTTC. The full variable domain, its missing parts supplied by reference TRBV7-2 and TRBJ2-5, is GAGVSQSPSNKVTEKGKDVELRCDPISGHTALYWYRQSLGQGLEFLIYFQGNSAPDKSGLPSDRFSAERTGGSVSTLTIQRTQQEDSAVYLCASSLYGTPVETQYFGPGTRLLVL.

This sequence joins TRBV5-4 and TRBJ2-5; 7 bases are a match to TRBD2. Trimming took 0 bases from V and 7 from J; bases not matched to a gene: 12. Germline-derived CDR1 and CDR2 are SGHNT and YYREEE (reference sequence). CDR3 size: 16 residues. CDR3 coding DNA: TGTGCCAGCAGCTTGGGGAGCGGGACTTCCGACGGGACCCAGTACTTC. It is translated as CASSLGSGTSDGTQYF.

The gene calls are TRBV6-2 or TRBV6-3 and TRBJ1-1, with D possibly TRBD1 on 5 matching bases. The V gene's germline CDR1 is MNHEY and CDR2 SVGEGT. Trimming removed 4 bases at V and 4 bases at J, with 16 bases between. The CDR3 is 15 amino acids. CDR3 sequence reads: CASSSLGGRGTEAFF. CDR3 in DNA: TGTGCCAGCAGTTCCCTCGGAGGGAGGGGCACTGAAGCTTTCTTT.

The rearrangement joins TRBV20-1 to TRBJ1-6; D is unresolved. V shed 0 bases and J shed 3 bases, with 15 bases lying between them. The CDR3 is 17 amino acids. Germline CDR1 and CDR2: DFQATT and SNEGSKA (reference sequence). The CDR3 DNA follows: TGCAGTGCTAGAGATCGGGCGGGCGGGGACTATAATTCACCCCTCCACTTT. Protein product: CSARDRAGGDYNSPLHF.

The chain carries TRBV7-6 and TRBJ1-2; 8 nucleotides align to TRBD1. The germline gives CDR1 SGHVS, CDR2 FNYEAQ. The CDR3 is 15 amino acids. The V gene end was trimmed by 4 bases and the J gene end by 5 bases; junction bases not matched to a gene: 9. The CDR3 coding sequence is TGTGCCAGCAGCTACAGGGGGGGTCCCAAGTATGGCTACACCTTC. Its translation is CASSYRGGPKYGYTF. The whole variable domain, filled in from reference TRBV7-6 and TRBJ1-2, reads GAGVSQSPRYKVTKRGQDVALRCDPISGHVSLYWYRQALGQGPEFLTYFNYEAQQDKSGLPNDRFSAERPEGSISTLTIQRTEQRDSAMYRCASSYRGGPKYGYTFGSGTRLTVV.

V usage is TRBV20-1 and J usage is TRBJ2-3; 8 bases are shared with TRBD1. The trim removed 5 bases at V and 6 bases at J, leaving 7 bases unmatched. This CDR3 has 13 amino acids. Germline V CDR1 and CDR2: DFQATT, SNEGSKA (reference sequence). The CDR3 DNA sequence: TGCAGTGCTGATCAGGGGGCAATCGATACGCAGTATTTT. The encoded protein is CSADQGAIDTQYF.

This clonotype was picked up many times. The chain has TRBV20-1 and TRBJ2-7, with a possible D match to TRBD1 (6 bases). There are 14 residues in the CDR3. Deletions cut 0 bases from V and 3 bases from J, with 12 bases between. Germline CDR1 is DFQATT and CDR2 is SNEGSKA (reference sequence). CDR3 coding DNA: TGCAGTGCTAGAGATCGCGCAGGGGTCTACGAGCAGTACTTC. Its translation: CSARDRAGVYEQYF.

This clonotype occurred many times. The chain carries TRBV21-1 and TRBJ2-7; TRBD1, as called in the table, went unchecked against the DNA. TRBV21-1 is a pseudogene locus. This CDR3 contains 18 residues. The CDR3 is CASSKIVGVTGVDYEQYF. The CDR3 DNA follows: TGTGCCAGCAGCAAAATCGTCGGTGTCACGGGAGTCGACTACGAGCAGTACTTC.

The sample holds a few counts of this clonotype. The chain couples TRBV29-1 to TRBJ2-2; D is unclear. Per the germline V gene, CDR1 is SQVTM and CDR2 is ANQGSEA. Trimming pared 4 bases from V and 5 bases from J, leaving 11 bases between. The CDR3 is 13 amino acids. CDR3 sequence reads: CSVGAGSTGELFF. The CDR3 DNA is TGCAGCGTTGGGGCAGGTTCAACCGGGGAGCTGTTTTTT.

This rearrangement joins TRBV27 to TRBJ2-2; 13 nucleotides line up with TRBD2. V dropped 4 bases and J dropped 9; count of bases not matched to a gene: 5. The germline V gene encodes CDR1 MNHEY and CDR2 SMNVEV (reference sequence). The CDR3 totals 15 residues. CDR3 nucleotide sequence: TGTGCCAGCAGTTCACTAGCGGGGGGGCCCCGGGAGCTGTTTTTT. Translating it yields CASSSLAGGPRELFF.